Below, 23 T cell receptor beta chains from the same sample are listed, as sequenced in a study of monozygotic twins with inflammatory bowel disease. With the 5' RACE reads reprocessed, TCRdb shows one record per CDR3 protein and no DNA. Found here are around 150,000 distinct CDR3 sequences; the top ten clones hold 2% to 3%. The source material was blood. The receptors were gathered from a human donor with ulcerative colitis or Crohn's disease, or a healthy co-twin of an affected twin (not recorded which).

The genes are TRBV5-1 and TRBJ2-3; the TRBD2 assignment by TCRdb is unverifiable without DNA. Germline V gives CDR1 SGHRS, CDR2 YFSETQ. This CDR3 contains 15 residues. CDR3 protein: CASSSLAGGPDTQYF.

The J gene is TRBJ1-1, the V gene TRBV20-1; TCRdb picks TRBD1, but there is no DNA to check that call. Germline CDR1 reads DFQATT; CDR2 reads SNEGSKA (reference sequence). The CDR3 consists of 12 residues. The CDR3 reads CSAEQGLTEAFF.

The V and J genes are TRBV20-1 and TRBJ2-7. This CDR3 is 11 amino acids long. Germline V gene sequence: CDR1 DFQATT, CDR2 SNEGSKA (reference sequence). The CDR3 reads CSALKDYEQYF.

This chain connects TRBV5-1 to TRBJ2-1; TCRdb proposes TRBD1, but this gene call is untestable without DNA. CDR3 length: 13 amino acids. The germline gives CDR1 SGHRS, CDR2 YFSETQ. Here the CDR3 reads CASSLVTGGEQFF.

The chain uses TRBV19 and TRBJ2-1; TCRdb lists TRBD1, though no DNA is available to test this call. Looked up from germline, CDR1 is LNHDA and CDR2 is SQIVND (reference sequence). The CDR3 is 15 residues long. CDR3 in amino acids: CASPRIRRDYNEQFF. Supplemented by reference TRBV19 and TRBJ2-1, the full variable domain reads DGGITQSPKYLFRKEGQNVTLSCEQNLNHDAMYWYRQDPGQGLRLIYYSQIVNDFQKGDIAEGYSVSREKKESFPLTVTSAQKNPTAFYLCASPRIRRDYNEQFFGPGTRLTVL.

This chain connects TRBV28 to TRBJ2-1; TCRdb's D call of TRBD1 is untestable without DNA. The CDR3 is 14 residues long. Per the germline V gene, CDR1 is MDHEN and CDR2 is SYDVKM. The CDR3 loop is CASSLPGNYNEQFF.

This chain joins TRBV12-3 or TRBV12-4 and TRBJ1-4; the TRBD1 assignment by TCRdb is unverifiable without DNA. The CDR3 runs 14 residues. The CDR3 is CASSLAEGGEKLFF.

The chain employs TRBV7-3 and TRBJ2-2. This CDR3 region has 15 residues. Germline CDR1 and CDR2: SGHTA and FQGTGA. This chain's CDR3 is CASSLSRTGTGELFF. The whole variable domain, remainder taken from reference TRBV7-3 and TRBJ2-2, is GAGVSQTPSNKVTEKGKYVELRCDPISGHTALYWYRQSLGQGPEFLIYFQGTGAADDSGLPNDRFFAVRPEGSVSTLKIQRTERGDSAVYLCASSLSRTGTGELFFGEGSRLTVL.

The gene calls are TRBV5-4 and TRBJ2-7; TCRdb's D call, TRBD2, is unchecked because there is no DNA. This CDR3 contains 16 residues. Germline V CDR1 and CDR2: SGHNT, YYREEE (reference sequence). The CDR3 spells CASSPGTSGRTYEQYF.

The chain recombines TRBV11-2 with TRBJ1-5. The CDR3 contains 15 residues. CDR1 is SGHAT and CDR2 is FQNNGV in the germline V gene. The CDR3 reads CASSLDGGGHQPQHF.

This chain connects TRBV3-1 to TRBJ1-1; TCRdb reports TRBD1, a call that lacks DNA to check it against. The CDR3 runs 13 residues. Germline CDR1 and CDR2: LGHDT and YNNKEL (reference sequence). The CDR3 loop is CASSHQGRTEAFF.

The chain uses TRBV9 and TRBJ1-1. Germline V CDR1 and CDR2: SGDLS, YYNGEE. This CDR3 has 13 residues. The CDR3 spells CASSVELNTEAFF.

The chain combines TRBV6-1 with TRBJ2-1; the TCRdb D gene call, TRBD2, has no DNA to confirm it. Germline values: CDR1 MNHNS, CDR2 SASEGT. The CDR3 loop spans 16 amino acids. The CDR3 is CASSTRAGRSYNEQFF.

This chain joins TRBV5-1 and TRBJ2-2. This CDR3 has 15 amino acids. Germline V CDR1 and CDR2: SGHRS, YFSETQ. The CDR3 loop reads CASSPGPTLVGELFF.

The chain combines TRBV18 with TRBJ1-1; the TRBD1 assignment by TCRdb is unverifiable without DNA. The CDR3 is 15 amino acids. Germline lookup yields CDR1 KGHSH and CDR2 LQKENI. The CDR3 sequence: CASSLNRGRSTEAFF.

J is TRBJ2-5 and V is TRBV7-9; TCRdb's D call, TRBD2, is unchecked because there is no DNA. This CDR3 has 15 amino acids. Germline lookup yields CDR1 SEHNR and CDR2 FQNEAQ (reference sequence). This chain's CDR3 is CASSLQREVGETQYF.

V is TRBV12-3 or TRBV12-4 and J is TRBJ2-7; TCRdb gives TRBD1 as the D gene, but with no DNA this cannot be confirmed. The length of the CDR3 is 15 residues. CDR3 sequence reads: CASSKLQVASYEQYF.

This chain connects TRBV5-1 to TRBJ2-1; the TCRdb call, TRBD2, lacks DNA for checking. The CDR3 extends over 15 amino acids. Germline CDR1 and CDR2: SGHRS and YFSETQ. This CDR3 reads CASSSLAGGVNEQFF.

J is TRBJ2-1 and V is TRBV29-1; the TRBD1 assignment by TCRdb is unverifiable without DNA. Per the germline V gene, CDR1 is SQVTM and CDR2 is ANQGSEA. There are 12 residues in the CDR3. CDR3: CSVAGGGLEQFF.

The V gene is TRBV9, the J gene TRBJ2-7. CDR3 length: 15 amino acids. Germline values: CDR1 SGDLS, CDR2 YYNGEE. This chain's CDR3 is CASSIGLADSYEQYF.

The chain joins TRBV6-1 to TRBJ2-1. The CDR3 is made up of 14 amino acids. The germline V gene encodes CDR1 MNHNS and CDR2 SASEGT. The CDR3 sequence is CASSGGTAYNEQFF.

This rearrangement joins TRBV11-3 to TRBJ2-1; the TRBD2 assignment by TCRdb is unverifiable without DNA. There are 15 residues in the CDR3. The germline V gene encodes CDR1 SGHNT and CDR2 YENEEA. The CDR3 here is CASSLVAGRMHEQFF.

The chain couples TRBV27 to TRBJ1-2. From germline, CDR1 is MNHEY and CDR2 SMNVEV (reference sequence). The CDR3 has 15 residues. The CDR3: CASRPRSGYSYGYTF.